This is a list of T cell receptor beta chains from one sample in a study of blood T cell repertoires in COVID-19. Repertoires were generated with immunoSEQ multiplex PCR, while TCRdb's copy carries only in-frame clones and drops some. Of approximately 300,000 clones listed, 87% were seen once; the top ten hold about 5.2%. Sequenced input: PBMCs or T cells enriched from blood (not recorded which). Receptors originate from a woman in her twenties or thirties who had recovered from COVID-19. Each CDR3 is given with its conserved first and last residue.

CDR3	V
CASSPADEQFF	TRBV7-8
CASSPQGAEEQYF	TRBV27
CASSLAGAQPQHF	TRBV7-9
CASSRGGAGNTIYF	TRBV5-8
CASSTRFFEASSSEQYF	TRBV21-1
CATSRGERGGEDTQYF	TRBV24-1
CASSLYRLAGGTGELFF	TRBV7-3
CASSYSAGEGDEQYF	TRBV6-2/TRBV6-3
CASSETTGVGAEAFF	TRBV10-1
CATSERQGRDTIYF	TRBV24-1
CATSRDFSTGELFF	TRBV15
CASSLMIPGQGARGETQYF	TRBV27
CSLAGGEGLYNEQFF	TRBV29-1
CASSPEGYEQYF	TRBV18
CASRASGHSSYNSPLHF	TRBV3-1/TRBV3-2
CASASPGQGLQPQHF	TRBV28
CASSLGDSWNQPQHF	TRBV5-1
CASSLGMRQGGGTDTQYF	TRBV5-1
CASSEMGSRDNYGYTF	TRBV25-1
CASSLEGRRGLDTGELFF	TRBV19
CASSSPRGGSYEQYF	TRBV11-2
CASSLASTEAFF	TRBV5-4
CSVVGQTNTGELFF	TRBV29-1
CASSLAPSGPVEQYF	TRBV5-6
CASSLQTGTISYEQYF	TRBV5-1
CASTSRGADTEAFF	TRBV5-1
CASSSAEGQDFNYGYTF	TRBV5-1
CASSFRPARTEAFF	TRBV6-2/TRBV6-3
CASSPWGAADYGYTF	TRBV7-3
CASRSLAGGVSTDTQYF	TRBV5-1
CASTVTSGAPAEQFF	TRBV27
CASSLDTDRYSGNTIYF	TRBV11-2
CASTRDTRYEQYF	TRBV28
CASSLFGRAPTYEQYF	TRBV5-6
CASSLESYGYTF	TRBV12-3/TRBV12-4
CASSEYGGGVDPNEKLFF	TRBV2
CSVEGPRTQYF	TRBV29-1
CASTLAGATDTQYF	TRBV27
CASSLGGQGNSPLHF	TRBV5-4
CSVEGGQGANEQYF	TRBV29-1
CASRLAGGLSQETQYF	TRBV2